A selection of T cell receptor beta chains follows, all from one sample in a study of cytomegalovirus exposure and HLA in healthy donors. TCRdb's copy holds only in-frame clones and misses some; the assay was immunoSEQ multiplex PCR. This sample lists about 46,000 clones; its ten largest clones have about 1%. The specimen sequenced was PBMCs. Receptors were obtained from a woman in her forties in good health and CMV-seronegative. The CDR3 runs from the conserved cysteine through the conserved F or W. Fields, in order: V gene, D gene, J gene, CDR3 DNA, CDR3 protein. A D gene is named only where the DNA matches it firmly.

v_call: TRBV28
d_call: TRBD2
j_call: TRBJ2-5
cdr3_nt: TGTGCCAGCAGTTCTCCGGGACTAGCGGGAGTGGAGACCCAGTACTTC
cdr3_aa: CASSSPGLAGVETQYF

v_call: TRBV7-9
d_call: NA
j_call: TRBJ1-2
cdr3_nt: TGTGCCAGCAGCTTAAAGAGAGAGAACTATGGCTACACCTTC
cdr3_aa: CASSLKRENYGYTF

v_call: TRBV25-1
d_call: NA
j_call: TRBJ2-7
cdr3_nt: TGTGCCAGCAGTGAATACGCAGGGAACTCCTACGAGCAGTACTTC
cdr3_aa: CASSEYAGNSYEQYF

v_call: TRBV7-9
d_call: NA
j_call: TRBJ1-2
cdr3_nt: TGTGCCAGCAGCCTAGGTAGGGGTGATGGCTACACCTTC
cdr3_aa: CASSLGRGDGYTF

v_call: TRBV20-1
d_call: NA
j_call: TRBJ1-3
cdr3_nt: TGCAGTGTCCCGCGGGGAAACACCATATATTTT
cdr3_aa: CSVPRGNTIYF

v_call: TRBV29-1
d_call: TRBD2
j_call: TRBJ2-7
cdr3_nt: TGCAGCGTCCGTGGGACTAGCGGGATGGAGGTATCCTACGAGCAGTACTTC
cdr3_aa: CSVRGTSGMEVSYEQYF

v_call: TRBV19
d_call: TRBD1
j_call: TRBJ1-5
cdr3_nt: TGTGCCAGTATACAGGACAGGGCCCCTAATCAGCCCCAGCATTTT
cdr3_aa: CASIQDRAPNQPQHF

v_call: TRBV4-3
d_call: TRBD1
j_call: TRBJ2-5
cdr3_nt: TGCGCCAGCAGCCCATCCCGGGACAGACAAGAGACCCAGTACTTC
cdr3_aa: CASSPSRDRQETQYF

v_call: TRBV7-8
d_call: NA
j_call: TRBJ2-7
cdr3_nt: TGTGCCAGCAGGCCTAGCGAGATTGCAATAGAGCAGTACTTC
cdr3_aa: CASRPSEIAIEQYF

v_call: TRBV7-2
d_call: TRBD2
j_call: TRBJ2-7
cdr3_nt: TGTGCCAGCAGCTCCTCTGGGACTAGAGCCTACGAGCAGTACTTC
cdr3_aa: CASSSSGTRAYEQYF

v_call: TRBV4-1
d_call: NA
j_call: TRBJ2-1
cdr3_nt: TGCGCCAGCAGCCCCGTCGGGAGAGTTGATGAGCAGTTCTTC
cdr3_aa: CASSPVGRVDEQFF

v_call: TRBV15
d_call: NA
j_call: TRBJ1-1
cdr3_nt: TGTGCCACCAGCAGAGATCTCAGGCCAGAAGCTTTCTTT
cdr3_aa: CATSRDLRPEAFF